This T cell receptor (beta chain) was recorded in a study of PD-L1 blockade in urothelial cancer. Study at large: Every 3 weeks, patients received intravenous atezolizumab 1,200 mg, beginning 2014. Most patients, about 85% of the roughly 30, were males with bladder-origin cancer. Patients' histories included 0 to 3 prior chemotherapy regimens.

Assay used: immunoSEQ multiplex PCR; TCRdb lists only in-frame clones, some missing. The profile shows some 40,000 clones, roughly 84% of them singletons. Time point indicated: peripheral blood 6 weeks after treatment start. The specimen comprised PBMCs, sampled around atezolizumab (anti-PD-L1) treatment. This sequence originates from a man between 40 and 49 years old with urothelial cancer.

The DNA for the CDR3 is TGTGTGTTGGACAGAGACACCGGGGAGCTGTTTTTT. As protein: CVLDRDTGELFF. The chain combines TRBV30 with TRBJ2-2; the D gene is possibly TRBD1 (6 bases). Germline loops: CDR1 GTSNPN, CDR2 SVGIG (reference sequence). CDR3 size: 12 residues.